A selection of T cell receptor beta chains follows, all from one sample in a study of STAT5B mutations in CD4+ large granular lymphocyte leukemia. The assay was immunoSEQ multiplex PCR, and TCRdb's table has in-frame clones only and misses some. Here the sample spans tens of thousands of clones, around 73% being singletons. The sample comprised CD4+ T cells from blood buffy coats. The receptors here all came from a human donor in good health. CDR3s include the opening cysteine and the closing phenylalanine or tryptophan. Fields, in order: D gene, clone size, J gene, V gene, CDR3 protein, CDR3 DNA. D genes are given only for firm matches. The size entry is marked missing in some rows and otherwise reads once, few, many or a size class.

d_gene: TRBD1; abundance: -; j_gene: TRBJ1-2; v_gene: TRBV2; CDR3aa: CASSEQGAYGYTF; CDR3nt: TGTGCCAGCAGTGAACAGGGGGCGTATGGCTACACCTTC
d_gene: -; abundance: -; j_gene: TRBJ1-1; v_gene: TRBV18; CDR3aa: CASSPYRDGEAFF; CDR3nt: TGTGCCAGCTCACCATATCGGGACGGTGAAGCTTTCTTT
d_gene: TRBD2; abundance: -; j_gene: TRBJ2-2; v_gene: TRBV7-9; CDR3aa: CASSPGGGYTGELFF; CDR3nt: TGTGCCAGCAGCCCCGGCGGGGGGTACACCGGGGAGCTGTTTTTT
d_gene: TRBD1; abundance: -; j_gene: TRBJ1-1; v_gene: TRBV19; CDR3aa: CASTRTGNTEAFF; CDR3nt: TGTGCCAGTACCAGGACAGGGAACACTGAAGCTTTCTTT
d_gene: -; abundance: -; j_gene: TRBJ2-1; v_gene: TRBV7-3; CDR3aa: CASSLGPLNEQFF; CDR3nt: TGTGCCAGCAGCCTGGGCCCCCTGAATGAGCAGTTCTTC
d_gene: -; abundance: -; j_gene: TRBJ1-1; v_gene: TRBV7-9; CDR3aa: CASSPEKAFF; CDR3nt: TGTGCCAGCAGCCCAGAAAAGGCTTTCTTT
d_gene: -; abundance: -; j_gene: TRBJ1-1; v_gene: TRBV11-2; CDR3aa: CASSFQQRSFRVEAFF; CDR3nt: TGTGCCAGCAGCTTTCAGCAACGGTCCTTTAGGGTTGAAGCTTTCTTT
d_gene: TRBD1; abundance: -; j_gene: TRBJ2-3; v_gene: TRBV2; CDR3aa: CASSKGQGRFTDTQYF; CDR3nt: TGTGCCAGCAGCAAAGGACAGGGAAGGTTTACAGATACGCAGTATTTT
d_gene: TRBD1; abundance: -; j_gene: TRBJ1-5; v_gene: TRBV5-3; CDR3aa: CARSLVPRTGFNQPQHF; CDR3nt: TGTGCCAGAAGCTTGGTCCCCCGGACAGGCTTCAATCAGCCCCAGCATTTT
d_gene: -; abundance: -; j_gene: TRBJ2-1; v_gene: TRBV6-6; CDR3aa: CAIVGSSSGNEQFF; CDR3nt: TGTGCCATTGTCGGGTCGTCTAGTGGCAATGAGCAGTTCTTC
d_gene: -; abundance: -; j_gene: TRBJ1-6; v_gene: TRBV5-6; CDR3aa: CASSLAGGLGSPLHF; CDR3nt: TGTGCCAGCAGCTTGGCTGGGGGGCTCGGATCACCCCTCCACTTT
d_gene: -; abundance: once; j_gene: TRBJ2-3; v_gene: TRBV28; CDR3aa: CASSLGRGTRASTDTQYF; CDR3nt: TGTGCCAGCAGTTTGGGGCGCGGGACACGGGCTAGCACAGATACGCAGTATTTT
d_gene: TRBD2; abundance: -; j_gene: TRBJ2-1; v_gene: TRBV9; CDR3aa: CASSGRTSGSYNEQFF; CDR3nt: TGTGCCAGCAGCGGACGGACTAGCGGGAGCTACAATGAGCAGTTCTTC
d_gene: -; abundance: -; j_gene: TRBJ2-1; v_gene: TRBV10-3; CDR3aa: CAISEGRRKQEQFF; CDR3nt: TGTGCCATCAGTGAGGGAAGGAGGAAACAAGAGCAGTTCTTC
d_gene: TRBD1; abundance: -; j_gene: TRBJ1-6; v_gene: TRBV30; CDR3aa: CAWSLRQGSNSPLHF; CDR3nt: TGTGCCTGGAGTCTTAGACAGGGGAGTAATTCACCCCTCCACTTT
d_gene: -; abundance: -; j_gene: TRBJ2-1; v_gene: TRBV23-1; CDR3aa: CASSRTRSGDEQFF; CDR3nt: TGCGCCAGCAGTCGGACCAGGAGTGGGGATGAGCAGTTCTTC
d_gene: -; abundance: -; j_gene: TRBJ1-5; v_gene: TRBV28; CDR3aa: CASRFWAGFNQPQHF; CDR3nt: TGTGCCAGCAGGTTCTGGGCGGGGTTCAATCAGCCCCAGCATTTT
d_gene: TRBD1; abundance: -; j_gene: TRBJ2-3; v_gene: TRBV6-5; CDR3aa: CASRRQGFGTDTQYF; CDR3nt: TGTGCCAGCAGACGACAGGGGTTCGGCACAGATACGCAGTATTTT
d_gene: TRBD1; abundance: -; j_gene: TRBJ1-2; v_gene: TRBV5-6; CDR3aa: CASSYLGTGVDGYTF; CDR3nt: TGTGCCAGCAGCTACTTAGGAACAGGGGTAGATGGCTACACCTTC
d_gene: -; abundance: -; j_gene: TRBJ2-7; v_gene: TRBV7-9; CDR3aa: CASSTRTGPYEQYF; CDR3nt: TGTGCCAGCAGCACTCGGACCGGACCCTACGAGCAGTACTTC
d_gene: -; abundance: -; j_gene: TRBJ2-5; v_gene: TRBV9; CDR3aa: CASGVVPGSETQYF; CDR3nt: TGTGCCAGCGGCGTAGTTCCCGGGTCCGAGACCCAGTACTTC
d_gene: TRBD2; abundance: -; j_gene: TRBJ2-7; v_gene: TRBV25-1; CDR3aa: CASSTIAGADYEQYF; CDR3nt: TGTGCCAGCAGTACTATAGCGGGGGCAGACTACGAGCAGTACTTC
d_gene: -; abundance: -; j_gene: TRBJ2-5; v_gene: TRBV27; CDR3aa: CASSLSVGTSGETQYF; CDR3nt: TGTGCCAGCAGTTTATCTGTCGGGACCTCGGGGGAGACCCAGTACTTC
d_gene: TRBD2; abundance: -; j_gene: TRBJ2-1; v_gene: TRBV4-2; CDR3aa: CASSQPGLAGYNEQFF; CDR3nt: TGTGCCAGCAGCCAACCGGGACTAGCGGGCTACAATGAGCAGTTCTTC
d_gene: -; abundance: -; j_gene: TRBJ1-5; v_gene: TRBV4-2; CDR3aa: CASSQDPADTSNQPQHF; CDR3nt: TGTGCCAGCAGCCAAGATCCGGCAGACACTAGCAATCAGCCCCAGCATTTT
d_gene: TRBD1; abundance: -; j_gene: TRBJ2-7; v_gene: TRBV18; CDR3aa: CASAWGQGAHEQYF; CDR3nt: TGTGCCAGCGCGTGGGGACAGGGGGCCCACGAGCAGTACTTC
d_gene: TRBD2; abundance: -; j_gene: TRBJ2-1; v_gene: TRBV7-9; CDR3aa: CASSLSRTSASYNEQFF; CDR3nt: TGTGCCAGCAGCTTAAGTAGGACTAGCGCGTCCTACAATGAGCAGTTCTTC
d_gene: TRBD1; abundance: -; j_gene: TRBJ2-7; v_gene: TRBV29-1; CDR3aa: CSVAATGDGEQYF; CDR3nt: TGCAGCGTGGCCGCCACAGGGGACGGCGAGCAGTACTTC
d_gene: -; abundance: -; j_gene: TRBJ2-7; v_gene: TRBV27; CDR3aa: CASSSKGSYAQYF; CDR3nt: TGTGCCAGCAGTTCGAAGGGATCGTACGCGCAGTACTTC
d_gene: -; abundance: once; j_gene: TRBJ2-7; v_gene: TRBV28; CDR3aa: CAIEREQYF; CDR3nt: TGTGCCATCGAGAGGGAGCAGTACTTC
d_gene: -; abundance: once; j_gene: TRBJ1-2; v_gene: TRBV6-5; CDR3aa: CASSYSVRGNYGYTF; CDR3nt: TGTGCCAGCAGTTACTCGGTAAGGGGTAACTATGGCTACACCTTC